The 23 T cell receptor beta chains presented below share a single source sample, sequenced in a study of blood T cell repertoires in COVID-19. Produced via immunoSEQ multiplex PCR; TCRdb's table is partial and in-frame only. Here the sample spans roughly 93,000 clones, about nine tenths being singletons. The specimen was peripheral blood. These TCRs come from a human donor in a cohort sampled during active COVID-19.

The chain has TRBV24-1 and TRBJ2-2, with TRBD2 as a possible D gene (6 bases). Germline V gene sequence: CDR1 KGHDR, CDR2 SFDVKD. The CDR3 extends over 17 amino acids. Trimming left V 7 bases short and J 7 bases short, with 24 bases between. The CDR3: CATRGGGTGYKGGELFF. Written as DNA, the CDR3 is TGTGCCACCAGGGGCGGCGGGACTGGCTATAAGGGCGGGGAGCTGTTTTTT.

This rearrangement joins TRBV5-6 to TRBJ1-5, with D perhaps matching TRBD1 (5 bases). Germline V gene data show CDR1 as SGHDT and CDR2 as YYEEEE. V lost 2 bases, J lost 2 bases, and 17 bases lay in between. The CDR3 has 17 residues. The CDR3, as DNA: TGTGCCAGCAGCTTTTACGCGGACAAAGCAGGCAATCAGCCCCAGCATTTT. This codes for CASSFYADKAGNQPQHF.

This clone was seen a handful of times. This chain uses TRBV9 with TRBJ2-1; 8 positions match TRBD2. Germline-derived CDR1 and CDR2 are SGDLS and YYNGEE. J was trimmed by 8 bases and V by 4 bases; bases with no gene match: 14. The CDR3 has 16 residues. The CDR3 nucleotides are TGTGCCAGCAGCTTCGCGCCTAGCGGGTTCATCGATGAGCAGTTCTTC. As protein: CASSFAPSGFIDEQFF. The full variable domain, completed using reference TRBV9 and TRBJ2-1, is DSGVTQTPKHLITATGQRVTLRCSPRSGDLSVYWYQQSLDQGLQFLIQYYNGEERAKGNILERFSAQQFPDLHSELNLSSLELGDSALYFCASSFAPSGFIDEQFFGPGTRLTVL.

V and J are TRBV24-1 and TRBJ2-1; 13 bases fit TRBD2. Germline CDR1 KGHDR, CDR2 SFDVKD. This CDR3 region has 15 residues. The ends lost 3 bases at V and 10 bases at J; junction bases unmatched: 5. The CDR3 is CATSDRLAGGYEQFF. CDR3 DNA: TGTGCCACCAGTGATCGACTAGCGGGAGGATACGAGCAGTTCTTC.

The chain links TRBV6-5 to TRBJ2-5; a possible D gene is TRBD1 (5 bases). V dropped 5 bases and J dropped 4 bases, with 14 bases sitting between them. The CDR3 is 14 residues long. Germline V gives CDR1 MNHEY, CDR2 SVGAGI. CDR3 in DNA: TGTGCCAGCAGTAGGTTAGGGGTTGTAGAGACCCAGTACTTC. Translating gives CASSRLGVVETQYF.

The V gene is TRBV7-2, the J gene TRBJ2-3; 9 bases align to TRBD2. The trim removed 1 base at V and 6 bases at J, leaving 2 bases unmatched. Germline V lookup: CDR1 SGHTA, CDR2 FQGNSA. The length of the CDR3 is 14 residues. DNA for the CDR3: TGTGCCAGCAGCTTAGGAAGCGGGGGGGATACGCAGTATTTT. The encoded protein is CASSLGSGGDTQYF.

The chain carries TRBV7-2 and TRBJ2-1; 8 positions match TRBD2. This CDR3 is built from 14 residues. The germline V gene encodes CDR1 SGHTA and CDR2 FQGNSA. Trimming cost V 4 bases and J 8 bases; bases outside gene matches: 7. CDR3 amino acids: CASSSGLGLDEQFF. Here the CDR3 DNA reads TGTGCCAGCAGCTCGGGACTAGGGTTGGATGAGCAGTTCTTC.

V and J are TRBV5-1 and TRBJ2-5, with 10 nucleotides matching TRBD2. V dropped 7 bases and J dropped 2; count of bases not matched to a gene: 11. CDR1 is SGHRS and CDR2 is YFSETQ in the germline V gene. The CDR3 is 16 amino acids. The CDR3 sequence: CASRRLAGVGQETQYF. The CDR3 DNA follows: TGCGCCAGCCGCCGTCTAGCGGGGGTGGGTCAAGAGACCCAGTACTTC.

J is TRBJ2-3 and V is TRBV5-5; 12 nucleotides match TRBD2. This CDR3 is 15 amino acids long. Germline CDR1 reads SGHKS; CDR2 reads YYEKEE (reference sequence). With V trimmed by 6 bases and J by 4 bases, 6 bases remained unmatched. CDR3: CASILTSGSADTQYF. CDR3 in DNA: TGTGCCAGCATCCTGACTAGCGGGAGTGCAGATACGCAGTATTTT.

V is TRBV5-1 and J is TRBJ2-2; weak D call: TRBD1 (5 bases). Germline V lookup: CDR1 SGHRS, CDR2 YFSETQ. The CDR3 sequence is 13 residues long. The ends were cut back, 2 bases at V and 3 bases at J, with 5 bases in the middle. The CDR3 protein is CASSLQDTGELFF. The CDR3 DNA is TGCGCCAGCAGCTTACAGGACACCGGGGAGCTGTTTTTT.

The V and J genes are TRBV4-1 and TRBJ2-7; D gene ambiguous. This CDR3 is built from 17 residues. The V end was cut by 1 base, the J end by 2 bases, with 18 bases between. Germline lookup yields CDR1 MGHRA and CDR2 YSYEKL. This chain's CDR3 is CASSQGRSTTLAYEQYF. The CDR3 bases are TGCGCCAGCAGCCAAGGCCGTTCTACGACTCTGGCCTACGAGCAGTACTTC.

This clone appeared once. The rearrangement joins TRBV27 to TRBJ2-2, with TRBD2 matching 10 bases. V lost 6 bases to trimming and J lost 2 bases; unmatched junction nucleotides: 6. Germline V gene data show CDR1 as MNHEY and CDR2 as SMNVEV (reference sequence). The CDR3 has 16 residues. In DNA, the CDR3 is TGTGCCAGCAGACGGACTAGCGGAACTAACACCGGGGAGCTGTTTTTT. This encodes CASRRTSGTNTGELFF.

CDR3 sequence reads: CASSWTPGGSRYEQYF. The CDR3, as DNA: TGCGCCAGCAGCTGGACCCCAGGGGGCTCCCGCTACGAGCAGTACTTC. V gene TRBV5-1 combines with J gene TRBJ2-7; 8 nucleotides match TRBD1. V gave up 3 bases and J gave up 3 bases; unmatched junction bases: 11. The CDR3 has 16 amino acids. CDR1 and CDR2 from the germline V gene are SGHRS and YFSETQ.

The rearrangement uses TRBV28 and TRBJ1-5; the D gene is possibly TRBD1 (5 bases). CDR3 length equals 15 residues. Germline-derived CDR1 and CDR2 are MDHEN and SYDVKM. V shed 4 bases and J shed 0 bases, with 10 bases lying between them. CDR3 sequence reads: CASSSRQYSNQPQHF. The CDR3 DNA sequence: TGTGCCAGCAGTTCAAGACAGTATAGCAATCAGCCCCAGCATTTT. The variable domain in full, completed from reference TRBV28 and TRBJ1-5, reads DVKVTQSSRYLVKRTGEKVFLECVQDMDHENMFWYRQDPGLGLRLIYFSYDVKMKEKGDIPEGYSVSREKKERFSLILESASTNQTSMYLCASSSRQYSNQPQHFGDGTRLSIL.

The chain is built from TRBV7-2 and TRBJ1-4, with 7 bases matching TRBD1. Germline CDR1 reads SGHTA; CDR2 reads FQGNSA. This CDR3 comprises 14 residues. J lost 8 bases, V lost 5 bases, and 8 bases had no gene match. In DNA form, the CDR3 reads TGTGCCAGCAGCCCGGGACAGATAAAGGAAAAACTGTTTTTT. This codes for CASSPGQIKEKLFF. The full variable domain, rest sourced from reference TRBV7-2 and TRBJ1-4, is GAGVSQSPSNKVTEKGKDVELRCDPISGHTALYWYRQSLGQGLEFLIYFQGNSAPDKSGLPSDRFSAERTGGSVSTLTIQRTQQEDSAVYLCASSPGQIKEKLFFGSGTQLSVL.

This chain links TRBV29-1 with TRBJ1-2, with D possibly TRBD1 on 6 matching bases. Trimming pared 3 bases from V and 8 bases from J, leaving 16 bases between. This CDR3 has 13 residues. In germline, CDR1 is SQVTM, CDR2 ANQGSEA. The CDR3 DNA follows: TGCAGCGTTGACGGGGGGCCTAGGAAGGGCTACACCTTC. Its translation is CSVDGGPRKGYTF.

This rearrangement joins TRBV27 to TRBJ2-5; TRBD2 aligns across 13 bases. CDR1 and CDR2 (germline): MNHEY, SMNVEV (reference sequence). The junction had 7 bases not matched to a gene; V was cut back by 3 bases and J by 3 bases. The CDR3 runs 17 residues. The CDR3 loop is CASSLGPGLAGKETQYF. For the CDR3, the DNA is TGTGCCAGCAGTTTGGGTCCGGGACTAGCGGGAAAAGAGACCCAGTACTTC.

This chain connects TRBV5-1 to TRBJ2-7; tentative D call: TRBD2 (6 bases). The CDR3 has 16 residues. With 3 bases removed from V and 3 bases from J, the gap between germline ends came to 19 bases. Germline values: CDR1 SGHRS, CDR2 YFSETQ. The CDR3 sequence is CASSSGPAGLLYEQYF. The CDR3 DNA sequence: TGCGCCAGCAGCTCTGGGCCGGCGGGATTACTCTACGAGCAGTACTTC.

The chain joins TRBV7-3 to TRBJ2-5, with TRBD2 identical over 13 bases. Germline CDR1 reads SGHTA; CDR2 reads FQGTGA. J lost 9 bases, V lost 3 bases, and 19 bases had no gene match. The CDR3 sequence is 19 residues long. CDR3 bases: TGTGCCAGCAGCTTGGGAGGCCCGGGACTAGCGGGACGGCGAGGGGCCCAGTACTTC. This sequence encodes CASSLGGPGLAGRRGAQYF.

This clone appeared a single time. The CDR3, as DNA: TGTGCCAGCAGGTATTCAGGGTCCTCTCATGAAAAACTGTTTTTT. Translating it yields CASRYSGSSHEKLFF. This chain joins TRBV6-5 and TRBJ1-4, with D maybe TRBD1 (5 bases). Germline CDR1 MNHEY, CDR2 SVGAGI. This CDR3 contains 15 residues. V was pared by 6 bases and J by 6 bases, with 17 bases between.

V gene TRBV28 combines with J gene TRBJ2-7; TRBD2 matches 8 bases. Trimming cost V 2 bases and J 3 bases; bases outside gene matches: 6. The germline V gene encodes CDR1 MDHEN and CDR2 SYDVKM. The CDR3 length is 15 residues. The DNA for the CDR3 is TGTGCCAGCAGTTTAACTAGCGGAGAAGTCTACGAGCAGTACTTC. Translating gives CASSLTSGEVYEQYF.

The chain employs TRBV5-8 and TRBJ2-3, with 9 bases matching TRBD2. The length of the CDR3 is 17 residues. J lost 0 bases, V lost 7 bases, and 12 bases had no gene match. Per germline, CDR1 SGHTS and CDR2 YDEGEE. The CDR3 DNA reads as TGTGCCAGCCCCCCGGGACTAGCTGAAACTAGCACAGATACGCAGTATTTT. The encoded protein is CASPPGLAETSTDTQYF.

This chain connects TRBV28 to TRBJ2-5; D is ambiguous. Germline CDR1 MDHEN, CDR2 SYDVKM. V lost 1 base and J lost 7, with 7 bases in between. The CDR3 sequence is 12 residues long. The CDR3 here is CASSLYRPTQYF. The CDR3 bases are TGTGCCAGCAGTTTATACAGACCGACCCAGTACTTC.